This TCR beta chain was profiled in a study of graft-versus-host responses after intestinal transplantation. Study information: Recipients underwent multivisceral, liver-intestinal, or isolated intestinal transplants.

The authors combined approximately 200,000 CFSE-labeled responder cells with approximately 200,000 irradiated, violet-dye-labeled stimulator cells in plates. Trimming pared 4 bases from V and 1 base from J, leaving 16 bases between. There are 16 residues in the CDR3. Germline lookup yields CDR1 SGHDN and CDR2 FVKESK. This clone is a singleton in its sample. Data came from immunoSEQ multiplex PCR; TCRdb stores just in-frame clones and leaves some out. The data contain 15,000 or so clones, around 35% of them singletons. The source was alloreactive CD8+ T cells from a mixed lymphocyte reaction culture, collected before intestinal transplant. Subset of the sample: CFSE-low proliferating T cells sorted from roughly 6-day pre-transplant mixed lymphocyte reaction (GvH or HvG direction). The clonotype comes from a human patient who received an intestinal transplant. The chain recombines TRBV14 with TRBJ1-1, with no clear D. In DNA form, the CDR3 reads TGTGCCAGCAGCCCGAACGGTTTTTCTCAGAACACTGAAGCTTTCTTT. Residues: CASSPNGFSQNTEAFF.